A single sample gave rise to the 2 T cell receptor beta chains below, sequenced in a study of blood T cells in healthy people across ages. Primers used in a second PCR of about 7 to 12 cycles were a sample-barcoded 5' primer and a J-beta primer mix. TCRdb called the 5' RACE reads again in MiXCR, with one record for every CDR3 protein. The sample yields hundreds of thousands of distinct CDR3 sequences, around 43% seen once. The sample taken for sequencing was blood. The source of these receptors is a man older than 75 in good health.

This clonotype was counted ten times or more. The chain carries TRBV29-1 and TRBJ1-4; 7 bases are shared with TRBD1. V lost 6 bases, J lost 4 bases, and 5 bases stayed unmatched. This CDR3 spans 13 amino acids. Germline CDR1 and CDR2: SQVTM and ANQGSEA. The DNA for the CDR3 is TGCAGCGTGGGGACAGTAAATAATGAAAAACTGTTTTTT. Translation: CSVGTVNNEKLFF.

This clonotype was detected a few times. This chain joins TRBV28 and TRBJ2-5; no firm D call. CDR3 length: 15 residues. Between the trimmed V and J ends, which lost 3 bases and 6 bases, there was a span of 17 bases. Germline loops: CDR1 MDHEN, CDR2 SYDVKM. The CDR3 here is CASSLVDSRKQTQYF. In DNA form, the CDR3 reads TGTGCCAGCAGTTTGGTTGACTCTCGGAAGCAGACCCAGTACTTC.